This T cell receptor beta chain was documented in a study of T cell responses to AZD1222 COVID-19 vaccine. The V gene end was trimmed by 3 bases and the J gene end by 4 bases; junction bases not matched to a gene: 6. Germline CDR1 reads LNHDA; CDR2 reads SQIVND (reference sequence). The CDR3 runs 15 residues. Data came from immunoSEQ multiplex PCR; TCRdb stores just in-frame clones and leaves some out. Among fewer than 200,000 clones listed, over 85% were seen once. The rearrangement joins TRBV19 to TRBJ2-7, with 10 positions matching TRBD1. The receptor was isolated from an adult in good health. The sequences come from peripheral blood, collected on day 0 of AZD1222 vaccination. The DNA of the CDR3 is TGTGCCAGTAGTATGCCGACAGGGGGCAAATACGAGCAGTACTTC. Translated: CASSMPTGGKYEQYF.